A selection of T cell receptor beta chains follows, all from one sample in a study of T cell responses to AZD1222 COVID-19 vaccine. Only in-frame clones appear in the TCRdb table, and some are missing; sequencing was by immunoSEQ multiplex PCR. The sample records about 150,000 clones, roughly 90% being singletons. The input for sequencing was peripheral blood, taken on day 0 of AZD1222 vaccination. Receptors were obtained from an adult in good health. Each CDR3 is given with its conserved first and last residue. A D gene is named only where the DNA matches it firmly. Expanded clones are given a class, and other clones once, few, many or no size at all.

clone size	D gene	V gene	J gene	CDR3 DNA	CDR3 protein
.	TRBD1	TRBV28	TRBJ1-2	TGTGCCAGCAGTCCCTCCGGGACAGGGGCCTATGGCTACACCTTC	CASSPSGTGAYGYTF
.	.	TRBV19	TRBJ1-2	TGTGCCAGTAGTATAGAAGACAGGTCGGTTAACTATGGCTACACCTTC	CASSIEDRSVNYGYTF
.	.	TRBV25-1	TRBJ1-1	TGTGCCAGCAGTGGTGTTGGGGGAGGGACTGAAGCTTTCTTT	CASSGVGGGTEAFF
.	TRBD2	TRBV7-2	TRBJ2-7	TGTGCCAGCAGCTTAGGTCGAGCGGGAGGGCGATACGAGCAGTACTTC	CASSLGRAGGRYEQYF
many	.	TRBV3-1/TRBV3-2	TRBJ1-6	TGTGCCAGCAGCCAGGGGACCGAGAATTCACCCCTCCACTTT	CASSQGTENSPLHF
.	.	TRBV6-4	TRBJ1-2	TGTGCCAGCAGTGAAGGAGGGCGTGTTGGCTACACCTTC	CASSEGGRVGYTF
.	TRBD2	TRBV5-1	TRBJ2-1	TGCGCCACCGGCCCGGGACTAGTGGCCGATGAGCAGTTCTTC	CATGPGLVADEQFF
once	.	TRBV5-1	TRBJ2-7	TGCGCCAGCAGCTTGCAACAACCCTACGAGCAGTACTTC	CASSLQQPYEQYF
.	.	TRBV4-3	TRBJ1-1	TGCGCCAGCAGCCAAGATCCTGGGGTCGGCACTGAAGCTTTCTTT	CASSQDPGVGTEAFF
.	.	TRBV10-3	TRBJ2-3	TGTGCCATCAGTGAGTCGTCAGCAAGCGGGCCTGATCATACGCAGTATTTT	CAISESSASGPDHTQYF
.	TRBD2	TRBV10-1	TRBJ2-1	TGCGCCAGCAGAGGACTAGGAGAAGGGAATGAGCAGTTCTTC	CASRGLGEGNEQFF
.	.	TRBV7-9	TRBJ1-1	TGTGCCAGCCTCCTCAGGACCCCCCGGGACACTGAAGCTTTCTTT	CASLLRTPRDTEAFF
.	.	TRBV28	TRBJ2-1	TGTGCCAGCAGTCTAATCTACAATGAGCAGTTCTTC	CASSLIYNEQFF
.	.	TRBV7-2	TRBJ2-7	TGTGCCAGCAGCTTATCGGCGGGCCCCCCGTACGAGCAGTACTTC	CASSLSAGPPYEQYF
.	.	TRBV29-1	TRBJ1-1	TGCAGCGGGGATCAAGGGCTGAACACTGAAGCTTTCTTT	CSGDQGLNTEAFF
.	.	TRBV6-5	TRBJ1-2	TGTGCCAGCAGTAGGGGTAACTATGGCTACACCTTC	CASSRGNYGYTF
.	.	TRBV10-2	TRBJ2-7	TGCGCCAGCAGTGACCAGGCCCTTTTCTCCTACGAGCAGTACTTC	CASSDQALFSYEQYF
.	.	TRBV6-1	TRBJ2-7	TGTGCCAGCAGTGAAGTATGGGGGAGCTACGAGCAGTACTTC	CASSEVWGSYEQYF
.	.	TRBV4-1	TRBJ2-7	TGCGCCAGCAGCCCAGCAGCAGTAGCCTACGAGCAGTACTTC	CASSPAAVAYEQYF
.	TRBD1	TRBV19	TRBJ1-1	TGTGCCAGTAGCGTTCAAGGGGAGGGACAGACTGAAGCTTTCTTT	CASSVQGEGQTEAFF
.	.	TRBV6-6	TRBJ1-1	TGTGCCAGCGTCTTCGGGCAGGGGAACACTGAAGCTTTCTTT	CASVFGQGNTEAFF
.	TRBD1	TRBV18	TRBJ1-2	TGTGCCAGCTATCCCGGGACAGGGGCCTCTGGCTACACCTTC	CASYPGTGASGYTF
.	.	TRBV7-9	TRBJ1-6	TGTGCCAGCAGCTGGAGCGGGGGGCAGGATTCACCCCTCCACTTT	CASSWSGGQDSPLHF
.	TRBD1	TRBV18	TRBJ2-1	TGTGCCAGCTCACTACCGGGACAGGGAAAGGTTTCGGGTTACAATGAGCAGTTCTTC	CASSLPGQGKVSGYNEQFF
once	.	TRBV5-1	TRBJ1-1	TGCGCCAGCAGCCACAAGGCGGGCATTGGTGAAGCTTTCTTT	CASSHKAGIGEAFF
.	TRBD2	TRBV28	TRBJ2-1	TGTGCCAGCAGTCTTAGCGGGAGGGGGCAGTTCTTC	CASSLSGRGQFF
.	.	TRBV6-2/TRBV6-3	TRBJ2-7	TGTGCCAGCAGTCCCCCCGGGGAGCAGTACTTC	CASSPPGEQYF
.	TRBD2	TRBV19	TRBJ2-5	TGTGCCAGTAGTATCGGGAGCGGGACGGGAGAGACCCAGTACTTC	CASSIGSGTGETQYF
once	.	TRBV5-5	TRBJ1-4	TGTGCCAGCAGCTTGGAGGGTGCAACTAATGAAAAACTGTTTTTT	CASSLEGATNEKLFF
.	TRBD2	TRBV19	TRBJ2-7	TGTGCCAGCGGGGCCCGGGAGGGCCCATGGGAGCAGTACTTC	CASGAREGPWEQYF
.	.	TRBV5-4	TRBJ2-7	TGTGCCAGCAGCTCGGGGGGACAGTCCTACGAGCAGTACTTC	CASSSGGQSYEQYF
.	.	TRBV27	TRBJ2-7	TGTGCCAGCAGTTTGGGGACGCTCGGCTACGAGCAGTACTTC	CASSLGTLGYEQYF
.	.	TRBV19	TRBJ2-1	TGTGCCAGTAACCCGGGCCCGGGAGAGCAGTTCTTC	CASNPGPGEQFF
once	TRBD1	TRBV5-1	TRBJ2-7	TGCGCCAGCAGCTTACGGACAGGGGGATTCGGCGAGCAGTACTTC	CASSLRTGGFGEQYF
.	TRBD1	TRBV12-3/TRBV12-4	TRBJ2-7	TGTGCCAGCAGGAGACAGGGATACGAGCAGTACTTC	CASRRQGYEQYF
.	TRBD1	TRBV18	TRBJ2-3	TGTGCCAGCTCACCACCGACAGGGGGGCTCGATACGCAGTATTTT	CASSPPTGGLDTQYF
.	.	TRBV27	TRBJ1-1	TGTGCCAGCACTCCGACTGGGCTTGTCACTGAAGCTTTCTTT	CASTPTGLVTEAFF
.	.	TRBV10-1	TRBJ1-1	TGCGCCAGCAGTGAAACGGGGGCCGGCACTGAAGCTTTCTTT	CASSETGAGTEAFF
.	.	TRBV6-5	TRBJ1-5	TGTGCCAGCAGCCGGGACACGGGCAATCAGCCCCAGCATTTT	CASSRDTGNQPQHF
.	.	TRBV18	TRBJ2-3	TGTGCCAGCTCACCAAGGGATACGCAGTATTTT	CASSPRDTQYF
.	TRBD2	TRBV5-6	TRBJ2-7	TGTGCCAGCAGCCCCGGGGGGGCTAGCTACGAGCAGTACTTC	CASSPGGASYEQYF
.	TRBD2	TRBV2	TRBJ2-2	TGTGCCAGCAGTGCGGCTAGCGGGAGTACCGGGGAGCTGTTTTTT	CASSAASGSTGELFF
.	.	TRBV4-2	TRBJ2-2	TGTGCCAGCAGCCGCAGGGGGCCAGGCGGGAGTGACACCGGGGAGCTGTTTTTT	CASSRRGPGGSDTGELFF
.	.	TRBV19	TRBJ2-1	TGTGCCAGTAGTATAGGGCGAGTTTATGAGCAGTTCTTC	CASSIGRVYEQFF
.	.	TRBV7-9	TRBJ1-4	TGTGCCAGCAGCTTTTTTCTGGGGGGGTCAGGTCTTAATGAAAAACTGTTTTTT	CASSFFLGGSGLNEKLFF
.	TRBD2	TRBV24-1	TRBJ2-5	TGTGCCACCAGTGATGGGGGACTAGCGGGCGGGGAGACCCAGTACTTC	CATSDGGLAGGETQYF
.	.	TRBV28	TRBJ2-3	TGTGCCAGCGGGCTGGGACTCACAGATACGCAGTATTTT	CASGLGLTDTQYF
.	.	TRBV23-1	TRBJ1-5	TGCGCCAGCGAATGGGGCTCGATTATTAATCAGCCCCAGCATTTT	CASEWGSIINQPQHF
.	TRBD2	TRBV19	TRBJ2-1	TGTGCCAGTAGTATAGCGGGAGGCCCCTGGGATGAGCAGTTCTTC	CASSIAGGPWDEQFF
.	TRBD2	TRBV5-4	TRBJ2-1	TGTGCCAGCAGCCCCGGGACTAGCGGGTACAATGAGCAGTTCTTC	CASSPGTSGYNEQFF
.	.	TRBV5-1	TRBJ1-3	TGCGCCAGCAGCTTGGGACAGGCCAACACCATATATTTT	CASSLGQANTIYF
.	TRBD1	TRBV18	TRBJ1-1	TGTGCCAGCTCACCGATGGACAGGGGCCCTGAAGCTTTCTTT	CASSPMDRGPEAFF